This TCR beta chain was documented in a study of CD8+ T cells in alopecia areata. Study-wide points: As there was one nonresponder, how baseline CD8+ expansion relates to response remains uncertain. Clonality in the scalp and expanded CD8+ clones ranked among the top 100 were significantly decreased by tofacitinib.

Noted treatment: oral pan-JAK inhibitor, 5-10 mg twice daily. Both peripheral blood and punch biopsies of lesional scalp skin were obtained from patients who had alopecia areata. Germline V gene sequence: CDR1 WSHSY, CDR2 SAAADI. The V gene lost 4 bases and the J gene lost 4 bases, with 4 bases spanning the gap. The CDR3 length is 11 residues. This clone was picked up a small number of times. As yet, its antigen is unknown. RNA was extracted and reverse transcribed into cDNA as the sequencing template. Repertoires were generated with immunoSEQ multiplex PCR, while TCRdb's copy carries only in-frame clones and drops some. The profile shows 200,000 to 250,000 clones, about 58% of them singletons.

This clonotype was obtained from a human donor with alopecia areata. This specimen consisted of CD4+ T cells sorted from blood, obtained at week 4, from a patient treated with tofacitinib. The chain links TRBV10-2 to TRBJ2-5; D call uncertain. CDR3 nucleotide sequence: TGCGCCAGCAGTGTCGGAGAGACCCAGTACTTC. This sequence encodes CASSVGETQYF.